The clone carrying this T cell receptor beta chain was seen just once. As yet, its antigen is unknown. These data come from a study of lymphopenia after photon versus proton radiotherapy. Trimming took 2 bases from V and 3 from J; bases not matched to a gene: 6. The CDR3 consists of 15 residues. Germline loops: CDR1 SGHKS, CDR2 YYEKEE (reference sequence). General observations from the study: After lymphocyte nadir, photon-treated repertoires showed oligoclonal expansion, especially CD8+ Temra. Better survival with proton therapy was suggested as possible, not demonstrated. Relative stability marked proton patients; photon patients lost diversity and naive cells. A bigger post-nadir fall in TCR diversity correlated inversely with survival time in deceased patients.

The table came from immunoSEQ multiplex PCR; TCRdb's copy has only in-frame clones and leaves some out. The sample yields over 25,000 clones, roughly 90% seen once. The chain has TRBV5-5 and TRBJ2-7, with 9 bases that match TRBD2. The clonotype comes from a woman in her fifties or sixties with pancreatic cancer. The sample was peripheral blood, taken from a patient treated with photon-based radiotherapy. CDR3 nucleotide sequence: TGTGCCAGCAGCTTTCTCGCGGGAGGGGGCTACGAGCAGTACTTC. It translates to CASSFLAGGGYEQYF.